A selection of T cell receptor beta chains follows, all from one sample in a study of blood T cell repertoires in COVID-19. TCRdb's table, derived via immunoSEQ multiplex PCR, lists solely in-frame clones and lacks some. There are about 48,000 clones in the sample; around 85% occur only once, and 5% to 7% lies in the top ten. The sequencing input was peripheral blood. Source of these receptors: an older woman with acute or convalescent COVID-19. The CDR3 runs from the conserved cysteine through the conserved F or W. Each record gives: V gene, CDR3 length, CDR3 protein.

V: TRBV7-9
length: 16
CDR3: CASSSEGRGKAYEQYF

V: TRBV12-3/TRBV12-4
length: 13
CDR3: CASSWDRVAEAFF

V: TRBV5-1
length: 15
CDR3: CASSLGDTRTTEAFF

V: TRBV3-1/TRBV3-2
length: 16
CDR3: CASSLSGGAYSDEQFF

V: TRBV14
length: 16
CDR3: CASSSPGRGWDEKLFF

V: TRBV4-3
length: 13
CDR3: CASSQVGAYEQYF

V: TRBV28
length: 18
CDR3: CASSSRSSGLAGANEQFF

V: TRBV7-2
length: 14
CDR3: CASSLGTVNSPLHF

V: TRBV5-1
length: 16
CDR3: CASSLARGRVGSPLHF

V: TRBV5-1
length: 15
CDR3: CASSLVQGGDYGYTF

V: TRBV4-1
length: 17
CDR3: CASSQPTSGGHGNTQYF

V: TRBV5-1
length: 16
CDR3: CASSHRDRGLWETQYF

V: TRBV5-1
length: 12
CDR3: CASSLAFTEAFF

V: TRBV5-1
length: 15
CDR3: CASSGFGQANYGYTF

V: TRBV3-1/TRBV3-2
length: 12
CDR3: CASSPPGGGYTF

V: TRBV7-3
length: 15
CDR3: CASSLAGEGTDTQYF

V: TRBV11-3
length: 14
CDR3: CASSPRTGWNEQFF

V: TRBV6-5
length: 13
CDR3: CASSYGSTDTQYF

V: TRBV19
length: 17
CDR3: CASCPGKRTGQGFRAFF

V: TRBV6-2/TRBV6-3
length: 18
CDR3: CASSYSGLAGGRQETQYF

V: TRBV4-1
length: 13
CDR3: CAARQTGNYGYTF

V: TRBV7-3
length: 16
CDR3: CASSLTGGVGTDTQYF

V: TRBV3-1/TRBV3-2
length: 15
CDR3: CASSQSGVSSNIQYF

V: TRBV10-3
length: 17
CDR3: CAISEFENKGEGQPQHF

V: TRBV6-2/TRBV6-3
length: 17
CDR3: CASSYSPTSGLYNEQFF

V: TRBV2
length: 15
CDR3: CASCRDRGPTDTQYF

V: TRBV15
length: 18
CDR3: CATSRAYGTEYSNQPQHF

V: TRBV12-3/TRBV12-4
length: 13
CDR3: CASSLMNTGELFF

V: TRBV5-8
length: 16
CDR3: CASSLRSLSGANVLTF

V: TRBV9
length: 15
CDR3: CASSPSLAGVYEQYF

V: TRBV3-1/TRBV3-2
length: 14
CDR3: CASSQDRGQREQFF

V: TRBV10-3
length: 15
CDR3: CAITALAGGPREQFF

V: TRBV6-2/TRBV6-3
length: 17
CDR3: CASSYSILAGDLNEQFF

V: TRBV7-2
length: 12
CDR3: CASSSGVSQPTF

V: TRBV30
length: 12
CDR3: CAWSLRTAEAFF

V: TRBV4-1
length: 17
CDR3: CASSQDSGPAGAGEQFF

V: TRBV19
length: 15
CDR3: CASSGTAISYNEQFF

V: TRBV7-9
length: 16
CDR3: CASSLIGTGEGDEQFF

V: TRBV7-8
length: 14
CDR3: CASSLGAGGNTIYF

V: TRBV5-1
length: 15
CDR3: CASSPTSRGADTQYF

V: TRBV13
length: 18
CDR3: CASSHTFNSQGRNTEAFF

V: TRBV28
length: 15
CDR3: CASRTAGKVQETQYF

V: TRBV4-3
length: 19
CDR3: CASSQDSSEGTSGSGELFF

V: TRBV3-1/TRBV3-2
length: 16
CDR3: CASSQDRLLAKNIQYF

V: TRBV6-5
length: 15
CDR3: CASRAYRTLGEKLFF

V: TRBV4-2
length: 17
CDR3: CASSQDPGGANTGELFF

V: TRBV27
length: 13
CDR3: CASSLGLSTEAFF

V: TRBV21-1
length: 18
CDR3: CASNEPGLAGARGNIQYF

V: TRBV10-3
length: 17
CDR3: CAISESVGQGLNQPQHF

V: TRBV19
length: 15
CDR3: CASSPDREPNQPQHF

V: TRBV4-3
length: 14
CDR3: CASSQAPRNYEQYF

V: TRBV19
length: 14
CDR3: CASSIQSASGELFF

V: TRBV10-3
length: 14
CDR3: CAISASRENYGYTF

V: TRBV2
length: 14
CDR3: CASSALVGNNEQFF

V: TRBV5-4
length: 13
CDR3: CASSPPRQAEAFF

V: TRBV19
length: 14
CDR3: CASSPGTTHNEQFF